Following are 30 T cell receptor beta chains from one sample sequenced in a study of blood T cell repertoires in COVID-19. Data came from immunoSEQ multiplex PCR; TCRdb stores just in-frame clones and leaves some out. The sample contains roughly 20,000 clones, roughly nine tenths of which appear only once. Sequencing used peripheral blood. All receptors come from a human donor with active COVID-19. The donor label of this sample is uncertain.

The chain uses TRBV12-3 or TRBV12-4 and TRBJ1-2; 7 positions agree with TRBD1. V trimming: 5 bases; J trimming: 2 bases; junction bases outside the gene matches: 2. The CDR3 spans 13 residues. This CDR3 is CASSEQGNYGYTF. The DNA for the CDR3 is TGTGCCAGCAGTGAACAGGGGAACTATGGCTACACCTTC.

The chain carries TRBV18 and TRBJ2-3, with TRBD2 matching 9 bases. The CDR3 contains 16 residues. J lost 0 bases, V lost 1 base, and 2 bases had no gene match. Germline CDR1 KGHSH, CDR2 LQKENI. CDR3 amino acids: CASSPRGLASTDTQYF. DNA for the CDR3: TGTGCCAGCTCACCACGGGGACTAGCTAGCACAGATACGCAGTATTTT.

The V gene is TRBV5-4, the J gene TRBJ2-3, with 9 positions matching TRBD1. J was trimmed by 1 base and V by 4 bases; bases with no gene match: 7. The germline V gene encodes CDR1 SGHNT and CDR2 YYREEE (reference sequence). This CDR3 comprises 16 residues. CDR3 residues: CASSGTGLAGTDTQYF. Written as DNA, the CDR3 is TGTGCCAGCAGCGGGACAGGGCTAGCGGGCACAGATACGCAGTATTTT.

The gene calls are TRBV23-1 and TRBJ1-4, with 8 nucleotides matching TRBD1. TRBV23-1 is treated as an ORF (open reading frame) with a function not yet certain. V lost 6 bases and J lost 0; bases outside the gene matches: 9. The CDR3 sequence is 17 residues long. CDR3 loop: CASSPDREIATNEKLFF. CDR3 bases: TGCGCCAGCAGCCCGGACAGGGAAATCGCAACTAATGAAAAACTGTTTTTT.

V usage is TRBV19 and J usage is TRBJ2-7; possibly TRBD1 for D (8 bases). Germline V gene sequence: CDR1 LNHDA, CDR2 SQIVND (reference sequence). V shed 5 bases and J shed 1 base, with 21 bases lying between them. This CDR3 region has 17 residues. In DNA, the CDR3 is TGTGCCAGTAGTCCCGGGATTATACAGGGGGGGTCCTACGAGCAGTACTTC. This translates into CASSPGIIQGGSYEQYF.

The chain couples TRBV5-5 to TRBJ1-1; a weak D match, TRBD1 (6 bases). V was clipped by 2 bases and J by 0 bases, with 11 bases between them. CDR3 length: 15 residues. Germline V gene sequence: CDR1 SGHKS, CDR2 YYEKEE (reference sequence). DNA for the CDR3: TGTGCCAGCAGCTTAACAGGGATATTGAACACTGAAGCTTTCTTT. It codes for CASSLTGILNTEAFF.

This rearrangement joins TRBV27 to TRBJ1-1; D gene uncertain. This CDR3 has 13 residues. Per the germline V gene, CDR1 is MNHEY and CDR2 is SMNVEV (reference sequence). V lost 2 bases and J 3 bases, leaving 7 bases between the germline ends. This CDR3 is CASSLKLYTEAFF. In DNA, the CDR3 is TGTGCCAGCAGTTTAAAACTCTACACTGAAGCTTTCTTT.

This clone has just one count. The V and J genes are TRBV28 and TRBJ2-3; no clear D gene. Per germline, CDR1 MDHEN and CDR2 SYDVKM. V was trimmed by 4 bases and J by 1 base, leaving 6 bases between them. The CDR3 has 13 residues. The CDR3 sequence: CASSWPRTDTQYF. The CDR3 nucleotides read TGTGCCAGCAGTTGGCCCCGCACAGATACGCAGTATTTT.

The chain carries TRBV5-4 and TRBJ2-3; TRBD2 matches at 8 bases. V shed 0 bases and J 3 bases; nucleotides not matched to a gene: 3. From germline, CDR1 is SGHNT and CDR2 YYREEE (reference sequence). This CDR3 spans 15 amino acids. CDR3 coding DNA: TGTGCCAGCAGCTTGGGACTAGCGCTTACAGATACGCAGTATTTT. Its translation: CASSLGLALTDTQYF.

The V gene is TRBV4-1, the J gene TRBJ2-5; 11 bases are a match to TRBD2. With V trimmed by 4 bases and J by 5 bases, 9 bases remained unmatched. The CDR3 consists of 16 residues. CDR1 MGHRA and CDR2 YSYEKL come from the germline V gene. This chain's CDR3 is CASSPLAGGTAETQYF. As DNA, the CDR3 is TGCGCCAGCAGCCCGTTAGCGGGAGGGACCGCGGAGACCCAGTACTTC.

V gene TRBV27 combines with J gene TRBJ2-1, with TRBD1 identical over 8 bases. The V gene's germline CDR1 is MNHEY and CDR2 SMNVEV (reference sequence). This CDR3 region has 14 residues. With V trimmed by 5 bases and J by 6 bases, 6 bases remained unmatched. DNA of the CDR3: TGTGCCAGCAGTCAGGGGGCGAATCCCAATGAGCAGTTCTTC. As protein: CASSQGANPNEQFF.

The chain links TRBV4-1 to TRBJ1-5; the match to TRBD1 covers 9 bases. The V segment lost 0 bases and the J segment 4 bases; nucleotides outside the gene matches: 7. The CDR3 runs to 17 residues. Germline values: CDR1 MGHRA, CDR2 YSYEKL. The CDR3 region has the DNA TGCGCCAGCAGCCAAGATACATTACAGGGGGCGAATCAGCCCCAGCATTTT. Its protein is CASSQDTLQGANQPQHF.

The CDR3 nucleotides read TGTGCCAGCAGTTCCTTAGTAGGCGGGGGCGCCGGGGAGCTGTTTTTT. Amino acids: CASSSLVGGGAGELFF. The chain recombines TRBV6-6 with TRBJ2-2, with a tentative D call TRBD2 (7 bases). The ends were cut back, 4 bases at V and 6 bases at J, with 18 bases in the middle. This CDR3 is built from 16 residues. Germline V gives CDR1 MNHNY, CDR2 SVGAGI (reference sequence).

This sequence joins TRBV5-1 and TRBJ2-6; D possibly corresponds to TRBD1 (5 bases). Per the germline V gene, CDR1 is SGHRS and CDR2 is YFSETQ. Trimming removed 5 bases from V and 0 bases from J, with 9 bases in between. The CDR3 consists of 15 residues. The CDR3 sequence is CASRQVLSGANVLTF. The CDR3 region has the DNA TGCGCCAGCAGACAGGTTCTCTCTGGGGCCAACGTCCTGACTTTC.

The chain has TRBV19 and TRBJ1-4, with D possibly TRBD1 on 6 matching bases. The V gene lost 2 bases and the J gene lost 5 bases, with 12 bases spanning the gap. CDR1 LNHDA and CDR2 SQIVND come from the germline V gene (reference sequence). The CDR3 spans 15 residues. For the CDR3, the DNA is TGTGCCAGTAGTATATGGGACATAGGGAATGAAAAACTGTTTTTT. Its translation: CASSIWDIGNEKLFF.

The CDR3 spells CSVGGASGREIYEQYF. In nucleotides, the CDR3 is TGCAGCGTTGGGGGTGCTAGCGGGAGGGAAATCTACGAGCAGTACTTC. This chain connects TRBV29-1 to TRBJ2-7; the match to TRBD2 covers 12 bases. Losses at the gene ends were 4 bases for V and 3 bases for J; bases not matched to a gene: 10. Germline CDR1 is SQVTM and CDR2 is ANQGSEA. The CDR3 covers 16 residues.

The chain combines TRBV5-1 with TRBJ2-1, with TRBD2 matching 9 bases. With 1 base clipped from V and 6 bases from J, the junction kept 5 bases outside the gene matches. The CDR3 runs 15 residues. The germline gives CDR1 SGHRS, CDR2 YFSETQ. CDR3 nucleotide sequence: TGCGCCAGCAGCTTGTCCAGCGGGGGGCTCAATGAGCAGTTCTTC. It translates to CASSLSSGGLNEQFF.

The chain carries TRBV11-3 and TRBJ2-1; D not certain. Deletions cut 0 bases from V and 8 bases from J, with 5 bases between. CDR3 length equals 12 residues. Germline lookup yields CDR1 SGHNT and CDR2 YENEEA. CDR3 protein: CASSLDGDEQFF. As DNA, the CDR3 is TGTGCCAGCAGCTTAGATGGAGATGAGCAGTTCTTC.

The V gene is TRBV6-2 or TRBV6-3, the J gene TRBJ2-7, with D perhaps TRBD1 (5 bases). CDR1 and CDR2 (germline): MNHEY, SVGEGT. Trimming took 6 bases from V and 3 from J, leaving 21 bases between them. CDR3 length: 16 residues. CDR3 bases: TGTGCCAGCAGCACCACAGGATTCGGTAAAGACTACGAGCAGTACTTC. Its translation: CASSTTGFGKDYEQYF.

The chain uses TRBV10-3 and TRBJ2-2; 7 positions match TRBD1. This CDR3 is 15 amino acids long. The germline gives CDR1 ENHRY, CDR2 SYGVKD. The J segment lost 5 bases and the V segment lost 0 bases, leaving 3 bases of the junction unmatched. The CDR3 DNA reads TGTGCCATCAGTGAGTCGGGCAGGGGGACCGGGGAGCTGTTTTTT. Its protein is CAISESGRGTGELFF.

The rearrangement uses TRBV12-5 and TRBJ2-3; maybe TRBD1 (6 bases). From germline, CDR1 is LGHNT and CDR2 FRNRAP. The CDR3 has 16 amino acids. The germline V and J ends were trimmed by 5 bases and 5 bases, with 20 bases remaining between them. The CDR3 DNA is TGTGCTAGTGGTCCCCTCAGGGGACCCCTTTTAGATACGCAGTATTTT. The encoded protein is CASGPLRGPLLDTQYF.

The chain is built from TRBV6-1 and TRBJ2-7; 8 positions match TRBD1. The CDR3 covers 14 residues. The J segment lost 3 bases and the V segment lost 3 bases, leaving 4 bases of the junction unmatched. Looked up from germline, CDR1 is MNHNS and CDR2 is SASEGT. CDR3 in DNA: TGTGCCAGCAGTGACCTAGGACAGGGCTACGAGCAGTACTTC. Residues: CASSDLGQGYEQYF.

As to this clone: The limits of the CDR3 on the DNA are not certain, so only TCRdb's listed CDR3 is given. CDR3 residues: CASRLWGVASGSDEQFF. The chain carries TRBV12-2 and TRBJ2-1; the table's D call, TRBD2, was not checked against the DNA. TRBV12-2 is a recognized pseudogene. The length of the CDR3 is 17 amino acids, counting both ends.

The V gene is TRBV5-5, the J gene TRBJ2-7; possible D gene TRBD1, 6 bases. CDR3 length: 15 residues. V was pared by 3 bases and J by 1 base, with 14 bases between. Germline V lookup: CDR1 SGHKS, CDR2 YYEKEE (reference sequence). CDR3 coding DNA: TGTGCCAGCAGCTCGATAAACAGGGTGTCCTACGAGCAGTACTTC. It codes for CASSSINRVSYEQYF.

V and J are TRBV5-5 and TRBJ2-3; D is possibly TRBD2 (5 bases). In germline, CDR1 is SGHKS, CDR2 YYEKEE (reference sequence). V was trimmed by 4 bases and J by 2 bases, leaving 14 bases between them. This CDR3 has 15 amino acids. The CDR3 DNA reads TGTGCCAGCAGCCCCGGACTCTATGTCACAGATACGCAGTATTTT. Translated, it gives CASSPGLYVTDTQYF.

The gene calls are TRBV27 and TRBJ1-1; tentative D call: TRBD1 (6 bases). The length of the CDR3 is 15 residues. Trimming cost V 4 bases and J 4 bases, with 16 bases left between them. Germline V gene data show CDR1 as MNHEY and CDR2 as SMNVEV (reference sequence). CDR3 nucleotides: TGTGCCAGCAGTTGGACCCGACAGGTAATCACTGAAGCTTTCTTT. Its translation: CASSWTRQVITEAFF.

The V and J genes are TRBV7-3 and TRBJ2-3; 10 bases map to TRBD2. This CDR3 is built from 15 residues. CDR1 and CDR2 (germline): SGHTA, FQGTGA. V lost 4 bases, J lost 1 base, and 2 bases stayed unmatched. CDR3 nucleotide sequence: TGTGCCAGCAGCTCTCTAGCGGGAGGCACAGATACGCAGTATTTT. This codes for CASSSLAGGTDTQYF.

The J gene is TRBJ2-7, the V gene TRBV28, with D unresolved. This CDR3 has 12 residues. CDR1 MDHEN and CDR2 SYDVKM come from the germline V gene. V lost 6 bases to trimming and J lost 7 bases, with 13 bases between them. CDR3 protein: CASSPRYDEQYF. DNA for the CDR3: TGTGCCAGCAGCCCTAGGTACGATGAGCAGTACTTC.

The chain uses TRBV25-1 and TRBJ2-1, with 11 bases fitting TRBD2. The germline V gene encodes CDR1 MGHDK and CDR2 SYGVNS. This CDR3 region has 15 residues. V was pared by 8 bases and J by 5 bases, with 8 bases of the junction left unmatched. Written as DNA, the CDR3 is TGTGCCAGCCGGATGGGGACTAGCGGCCACAATGAGCAGTTCTTC. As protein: CASRMGTSGHNEQFF.

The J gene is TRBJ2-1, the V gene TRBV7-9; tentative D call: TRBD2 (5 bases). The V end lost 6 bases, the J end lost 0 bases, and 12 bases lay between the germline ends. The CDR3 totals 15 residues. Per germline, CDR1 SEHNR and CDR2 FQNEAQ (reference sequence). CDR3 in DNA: TGTGCCAGCAGACTAGGGCGTACCTCCTACAATGAGCAGTTCTTC. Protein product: CASRLGRTSYNEQFF.